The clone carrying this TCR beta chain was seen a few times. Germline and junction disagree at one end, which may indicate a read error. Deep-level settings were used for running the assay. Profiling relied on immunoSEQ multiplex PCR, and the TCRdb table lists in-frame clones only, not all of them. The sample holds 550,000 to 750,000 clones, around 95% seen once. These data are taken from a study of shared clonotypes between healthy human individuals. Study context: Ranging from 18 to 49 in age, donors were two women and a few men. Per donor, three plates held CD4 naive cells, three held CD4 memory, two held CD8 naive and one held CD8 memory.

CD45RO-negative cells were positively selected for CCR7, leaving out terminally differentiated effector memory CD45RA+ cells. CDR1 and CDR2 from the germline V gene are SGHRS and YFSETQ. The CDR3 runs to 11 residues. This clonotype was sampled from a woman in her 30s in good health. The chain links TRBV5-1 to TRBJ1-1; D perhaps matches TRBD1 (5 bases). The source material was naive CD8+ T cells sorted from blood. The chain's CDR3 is CASSLGTDAFF. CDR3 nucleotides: TGCGCCAGCAGCTTAGGGACTGACGCTTTCTTT.